Listed here are 23 T cell receptor beta chains from one sample, sequenced in a study of cytomegalovirus exposure and HLA in healthy donors. Use of 60 Vbeta and 13 Jbeta primers characterized the PCR. Repertoires were generated with immunoSEQ multiplex PCR, while TCRdb's copy carries only in-frame clones and drops some. The repertoire holds around 130,000 clones, with roughly 84% as singletons. The specimen sequenced was PBMCs. The receptors were sampled from a boy younger than 18 in good health and CMV-seronegative.

The J gene is TRBJ2-7, the V gene TRBV9, with 7 bases fitting TRBD2. The CDR3 runs to 13 residues. CDR1 is SGDLS and CDR2 is YYNGEE in the germline V gene. With V trimmed by 7 bases and J by 7 bases, 11 bases remained unmatched. CDR3: CASGGGASGEQYF. The CDR3 coding sequence is TGTGCCAGCGGGGGAGGGGCATCGGGGGAGCAGTACTTC.

The gene calls are TRBV9 and TRBJ2-2, with TRBD2 identical over 12 bases. This CDR3 spans 17 amino acids. V dropped 4 bases and J dropped 0; count of bases not matched to a gene: 4. The germline CDR1 and CDR2 sequences are SGDLS and YYNGEE. The CDR3 bases are TGTGCCAGCAGCCCACTAGCGGGGGGACCGAACACCGGGGAGCTGTTTTTT. Translated, it gives CASSPLAGGPNTGELFF.

The chain combines TRBV7-9 with TRBJ2-1, with a possible D match to TRBD1 (5 bases). The CDR3 runs 13 residues. V was trimmed by 5 bases and J by 4 bases, leaving 9 bases between them. Germline V gene sequence: CDR1 SEHNR, CDR2 FQNEAQ (reference sequence). CDR3: CASSETGYNEQFF. CDR3 nucleotides: TGTGCCAGCAGCGAAACAGGTTACAATGAGCAGTTCTTC.

The chain combines TRBV4-2 with TRBJ1-1, with D perhaps TRBD1 (6 bases). V was pared by 2 bases and J by 1 base, with 23 bases between. Germline V gives CDR1 LGHNA, CDR2 YNFKEQ. This CDR3 has 19 amino acids. CDR3 nucleotides: TGTGCCAGCAGCCAAAACCCGGGACAACGTAACCGGGAGAACACTGAAGCTTTCTTT. This gives the protein CASSQNPGQRNRENTEAFF.

This chain links TRBV27 with TRBJ2-1, with TRBD1 matching over 7 bases. The CDR3 covers 13 residues. CDR1 and CDR2 from the germline V gene are MNHEY and SMNVEV (reference sequence). V was pared by 8 bases and J by 9 bases, with 10 bases of the junction left unmatched. CDR3 sequence (DNA): TGTGCCAGCCAACCACAAAACAGGGGTGAGCAGTTCTTC. As protein: CASQPQNRGEQFF.

The chain joins TRBV7-6 to TRBJ2-3, with 7 bases matching TRBD2. Germline V gives CDR1 SGHVS, CDR2 FNYEAQ. V was pared by 3 bases and J by 1 base, with 10 bases of the junction left unmatched. The CDR3 extends over 17 amino acids. CDR3 sequence: CASSFTTREKGTDTQYF. CDR3 DNA sequence: TGTGCCAGCAGCTTCACTACGCGGGAGAAGGGCACAGATACGCAGTATTTT.

The V gene is TRBV30, the J gene TRBJ2-3; 15 nucleotides match TRBD2. The CDR3 is 16 amino acids. Germline V lookup: CDR1 GTSNPN, CDR2 SVGIG (reference sequence). Unmatched junction bases numbered 5, after V lost 3 bases and J lost 4 bases. The CDR3 region has the DNA TGTGCCTGGAGCCAAGGACTAGCGGGAGGGCCAGATACGCAGTATTTT. It specifies CAWSQGLAGGPDTQYF.

This clone has a handful of counts. Here the CDR3 DNA reads TGTGCCACCAGTCCGCGATGGACTAGCGGGAGGGCCGGGGTGGGGAACGAGCAGTACTTC. This translates into CATSPRWTSGRAGVGNEQYF. The V gene is TRBV15, the J gene TRBJ2-7; TRBD2 agrees at 15 bases. Germline loops: CDR1 LNHNV, CDR2 YYDKDF (reference sequence). The CDR3 runs 20 residues. V dropped 6 bases and J dropped 5; count of bases not matched to a gene: 20. Drawing the rest from reference TRBV15 and TRBJ2-7, the complete variable domain is DAMVIQNPRYQVTQFGKPVTLSCSQTLNHNVMYWYQQKSSQAPKLLFHYYDKDFNNEADTPDNFQSRRPNTSFCFLDIRSPGLGDTAMYLCATSPRWTSGRAGVGNEQYFGPGTRLTVT.

The rearrangement links TRBV4-3 to TRBJ2-7, with TRBD1 matching over 8 bases. J was trimmed by 2 bases and V by 4 bases; bases with no gene match: 4. CDR1 is LGHNA, CDR2 YSLEER, per germline. CDR3 size: 14 residues. CDR3 protein: CASSLRTGPYEQYF. The CDR3 nucleotides read TGCGCCAGCAGCCTGCGGACAGGGCCCTACGAGCAGTACTTC.

V usage is TRBV4-2 and J usage is TRBJ1-2, with D hard to call. The length of the CDR3 is 16 residues. Trimming removed 0 bases from V and 3 bases from J, with 14 bases in between. Germline-derived CDR1 and CDR2 are LGHNA and YNFKEQ. In DNA form, the CDR3 reads TGTGCCAGCAGCCAAGAGGAGGGCCGGAGAGACTATGGCTACACCTTC. Protein product: CASSQEEGRRDYGYTF.

The rearrangement joins TRBV6-5 to TRBJ2-5, with 10 positions matching TRBD1. Germline lookup yields CDR1 MNHEY and CDR2 SVGAGI. The CDR3 is 15 residues long. V lost 5 bases, J lost 4 bases, and 7 bases stayed unmatched. The CDR3 loop reads CASSHRQGARETQYF. In nucleotides, the CDR3 is TGTGCCAGCAGTCATCGACAGGGGGCGCGAGAGACCCAGTACTTC.

This clone was recorded only once. This rearrangement joins TRBV15 to TRBJ2-5; possibly TRBD1 for D (6 bases). This CDR3 spans 15 amino acids. CDR1 and CDR2 from the germline V gene are LNHNV and YYDKDF (reference sequence). Deletions cut 3 bases from V and 1 base from J, with 12 bases between. CDR3 bases: TGTGCCACCAGCAGGAGGGACACCCGCCAAGAGACCCAGTACTTC. Residues: CATSRRDTRQETQYF.

The chain carries TRBV27 and TRBJ1-5, with 10 bases matching TRBD1. CDR3 length: 17 residues. The V segment lost 5 bases and the J segment 2 bases; nucleotides outside the gene matches: 9. Germline loops: CDR1 MNHEY, CDR2 SMNVEV (reference sequence). CDR3 loop: CASSPLRTGGGNQPQHF. Written as DNA, the CDR3 is TGTGCCAGCAGTCCTCTACGGACAGGGGGGGGCAATCAGCCCCAGCATTTT.

This chain links TRBV4-3 with TRBJ2-7, with a weak D call TRBD2 (9 bases). Trimming stripped 4 bases from V and 3 bases from J, with 22 bases between. The CDR3 extends over 17 amino acids. Per the germline V gene, CDR1 is LGHNA and CDR2 is YSLEER. The CDR3 here is CASSRGQGTSGLYEQYF. DNA for the CDR3: TGCGCCAGCAGCCGCGGACAGGGAACTAGCGGGCTCTACGAGCAGTACTTC.

V is TRBV5-5 and J is TRBJ1-2; D uncertain. Germline loops: CDR1 SGHKS, CDR2 YYEKEE (reference sequence). V was clipped by 0 bases and J by 3 bases, with 6 bases between them. The CDR3 has 13 residues. CDR3 sequence (DNA): TGTGCCAGCAGCTTGGACCGGGACTATGGCTACACCTTC. Its protein is CASSLDRDYGYTF.

Note on this clone: Germline is not matched at one junction end, which may reflect a read error. The V call is TRBV7-7, the J call TRBJ2-2; the match to TRBD1 covers 8 bases. The CDR3 sequence is 13 residues long. Germline V gene lookup returns CDR1 SSHAT and CDR2 FNYEAQ (reference sequence). CDR3 residues: CASSSDRVGELFF. CDR3 bases: TGTGCTAGCAGCTCGGACAGGGTAGGGGAGCTGTTTTTT.

A word on this clone: One junction end does not reproduce the germline sequence, and a read error may be involved. The chain carries TRBV4-3 and TRBJ1-5; D gene ambiguous. This CDR3 comprises 15 residues. Germline CDR1 is LGHNA and CDR2 is YSLEER. Here the CDR3 reads CASSQGIGSSQPQHF. Here the CDR3 DNA reads TGCGCCAGCAGCCAAGGGATAGGGAGCAGTCAGCCCCAGCATTTT.

This rearrangement joins TRBV6-1 to TRBJ1-1, with 7 bases identical to TRBD1. This CDR3 region has 14 residues. V was pared by 0 bases and J by 3 bases, with 1 base of the junction left unmatched. Per germline, CDR1 MNHNS and CDR2 SASEGT. DNA for the CDR3: TGTGCCAGCAGTGAAGCGGGACAGCACACTGAAGCTTTCTTT. Protein product: CASSEAGQHTEAFF.

The chain couples TRBV2 to TRBJ2-7; the D is unclear. Germline values: CDR1 SNHLY, CDR2 FYNNEI. The CDR3 runs to 13 residues. Trimming left V 6 bases short and J 3 bases short, with 12 bases between. This CDR3 reads CASSSTSVYEQYF. DNA for the CDR3: TGTGCCAGCAGCTCGACGAGCGTCTACGAGCAGTACTTC.

The chain uses TRBV6-5 and TRBJ2-2; TRBD2 matches at 7 bases. Germline assignment: CDR1 MNHEY and CDR2 SVGAGI. J gave up 5 bases and V 10 bases, and 10 bases lay outside the gene matches. The CDR3 length is 14 residues. CDR3 coding DNA: TGTGCCACCTCAGAGGGAGGGCGAACCGGGGAGCTGTTTTTT. It translates to CATSEGGRTGELFF.

This sequence joins TRBV9 and TRBJ2-5; 9 nucleotides line up with TRBD1. V trimming: 3 bases; J trimming: 2 bases; junction bases outside the gene matches: 8. Germline V gives CDR1 SGDLS, CDR2 YYNGEE. The CDR3 covers 16 residues. The CDR3 sequence: CASSGRDRAGQETQYF. The CDR3 nucleotides read TGTGCCAGCAGCGGCCGGGACAGGGCGGGGCAAGAGACCCAGTACTTC. Full variable domain (remainder filled in from reference TRBV9 and TRBJ2-5): DSGVTQTPKHLITATGQRVTLRCSPRSGDLSVYWYQQSLDQGLQFLIQYYNGEERAKGNILERFSAQQFPDLHSELNLSSLELGDSALYFCASSGRDRAGQETQYFGPGTRLLVL.

V gene TRBV7-3 combines with J gene TRBJ2-1, with 9 bases lining up with TRBD1. This CDR3 has 15 residues. The V and J ends lost 5 bases and 7 bases, in that order; junction bases with no gene match: 9. The germline gives CDR1 SGHTA, CDR2 FQGTGA. CDR3 coding DNA: TGTGCCAGCAGCGCCGGGACAGGGTCCTTGAATGAGCAGTTCTTC. Translating gives CASSAGTGSLNEQFF.

The chain couples TRBV5-1 to TRBJ2-1; TRBD2 agrees at 7 bases. Germline V gene sequence: CDR1 SGHRS, CDR2 YFSETQ. This CDR3 region has 15 residues. J lost 8 bases, V lost 0 bases, and 8 bases had no gene match. The CDR3 region has the DNA TGCGCCAGCAGCTTGGTAGTGACTAGCTTTGATGAGCAGTTCTTC. Residues: CASSLVVTSFDEQFF.